The source of this TCR beta chain is a study of T cell changes during pregnancy in multiple sclerosis. TCRdb keeps only in-frame clones here, not all; method: immunoSEQ multiplex PCR. The table includes just under 65,000 clones, around 91% detected once. The V gene lost 7 bases and the J gene lost 3 bases, with 12 bases spanning the gap. The CDR3 has 13 residues. Germline V gives CDR1 SNHLY, CDR2 FYNNEI. The chain recombines TRBV2 with TRBJ2-5; no clear D gene. This specimen consisted of peripheral blood, obtained in the third trimester of pregnancy. The TCR sequence derives from a female donor in good health, enrolled as a control in a pregnancy study. The CDR3, as DNA: TGTGCCAGCAAGATTCACAGTAAAGAGACCCAGTACTTC. Amino acid sequence: CASKIHSKETQYF.